This paragraph covers one TCR beta chain sequence. The V gene end was trimmed by 5 bases and the J gene end by 6 bases; junction bases not matched to a gene: 8. The CDR3 has 15 residues. Germline V lookup: CDR1 SNHLY, CDR2 FYNNEI. Only in-frame clones appear in the TCRdb table, and some are missing; sequencing was by immunoSEQ multiplex PCR. The sample yields approximately 92,000 clones, nearly 97% seen once. The data were taken from a study of technical replicates of blood from four donors. This receptor was identified in a human donor in good health. This chain joins TRBV2 and TRBJ2-7; 12 bases are a match to TRBD1. The sequenced material came from T cells isolated from PBMCs. DNA for the CDR3: TGTGCCAGCAGTAAAGGGACAGGGGGCTACGGCGAGCAGTACTTC. The encoded protein is CASSKGTGGYGEQYF.